The clone carrying this T cell receptor (beta chain) showed up just a few times. The antigen is unknown. The sample comes from a study of T cell responses to AZD1222 COVID-19 vaccine. Germline trimming cut 6 bases from V and 3 bases from J; bases unmatched to any gene: 6. The CDR3 is 14 residues long. Germline V lookup: CDR1 MNHEY, CDR2 SVGEGT. Whole-study results and caveats: Spike-specific TCR breadth and depth rose after two AZD1222 doses. Seropositive at baseline were only a handful of AZD1222 recipients. Regions 160-218 and 743-854 held dominance among vaccine-associated CD4 TCRs, which spanned spike.

Assay: immunoSEQ multiplex PCR; the TCRdb copy retains only in-frame clones and omits some. The sample lists some 150,000 clones, about nine tenths occurring once. The sample here was peripheral blood, taken on day 0 of AZD1222 vaccination. The J gene is TRBJ1-2, the V gene TRBV6-2 or TRBV6-3; 8 bases are a match to TRBD1. The source is an adult in good health. The CDR3 region has the DNA TGTGCCAGCAGCAAGACAGGGGCCTACTATGGCTACACCTTC. Its translation is CASSKTGAYYGYTF.